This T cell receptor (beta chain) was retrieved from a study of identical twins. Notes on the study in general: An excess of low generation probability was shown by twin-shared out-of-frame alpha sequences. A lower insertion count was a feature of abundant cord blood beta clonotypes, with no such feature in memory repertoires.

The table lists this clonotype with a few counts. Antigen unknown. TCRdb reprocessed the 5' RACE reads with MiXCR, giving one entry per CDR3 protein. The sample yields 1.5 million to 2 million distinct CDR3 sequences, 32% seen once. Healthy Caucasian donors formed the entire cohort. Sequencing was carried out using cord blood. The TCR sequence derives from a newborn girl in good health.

CDR3 residues: CSVGETTLNTEAFF. The DNA for the CDR3 is TGCAGCGTTGGCGAGACGACATTGAACACTGAAGCTTTCTTT. This chain joins TRBV29-1 and TRBJ1-1; the D is unclear. V was shortened by 4 bases and J by 0 bases, with 12 bases between the two germline ends. The CDR3 totals 14 residues. CDR1 is SQVTM and CDR2 is ANQGSEA in the germline V gene.